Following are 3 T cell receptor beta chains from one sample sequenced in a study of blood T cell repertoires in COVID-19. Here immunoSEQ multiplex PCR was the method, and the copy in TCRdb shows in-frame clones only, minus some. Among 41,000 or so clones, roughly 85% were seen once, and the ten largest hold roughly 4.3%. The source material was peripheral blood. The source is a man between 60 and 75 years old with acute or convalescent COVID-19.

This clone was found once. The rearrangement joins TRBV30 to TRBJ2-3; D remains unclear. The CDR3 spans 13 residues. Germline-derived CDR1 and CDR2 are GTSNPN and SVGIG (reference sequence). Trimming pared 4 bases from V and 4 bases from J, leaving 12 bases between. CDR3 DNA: TGTGCCTGGACCCTTAACTATCCAGATACGCAGTATTTT. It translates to CAWTLNYPDTQYF.

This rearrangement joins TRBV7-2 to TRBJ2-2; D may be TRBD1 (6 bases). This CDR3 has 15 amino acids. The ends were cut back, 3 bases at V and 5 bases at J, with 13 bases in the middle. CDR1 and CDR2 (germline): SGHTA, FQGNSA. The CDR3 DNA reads TGTGCCAGCAGCTTGGGGGCAAGGGGAACCGGGGAGCTGTTTTTT. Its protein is CASSLGARGTGELFF.

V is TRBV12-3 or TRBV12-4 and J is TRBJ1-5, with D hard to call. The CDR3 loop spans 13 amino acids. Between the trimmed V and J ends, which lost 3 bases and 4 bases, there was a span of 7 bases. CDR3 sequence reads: CASSFSRNQPQHF. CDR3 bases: TGTGCCAGCAGTTTCTCCAGAAATCAGCCCCAGCATTTT.